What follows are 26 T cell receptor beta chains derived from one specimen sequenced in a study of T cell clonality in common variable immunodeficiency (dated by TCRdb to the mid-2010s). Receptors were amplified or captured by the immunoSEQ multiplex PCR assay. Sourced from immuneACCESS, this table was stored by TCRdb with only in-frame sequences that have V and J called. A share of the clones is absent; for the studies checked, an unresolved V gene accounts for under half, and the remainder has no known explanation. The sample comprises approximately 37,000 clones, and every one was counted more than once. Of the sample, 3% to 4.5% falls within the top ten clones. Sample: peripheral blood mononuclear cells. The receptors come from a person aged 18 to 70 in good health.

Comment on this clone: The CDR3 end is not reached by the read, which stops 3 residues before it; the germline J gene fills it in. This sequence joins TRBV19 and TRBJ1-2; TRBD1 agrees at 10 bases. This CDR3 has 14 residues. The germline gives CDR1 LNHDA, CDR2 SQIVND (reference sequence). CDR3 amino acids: CASSATGGGYDYTF. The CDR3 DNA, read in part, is TGTGCCAGTAGTGCGACAGGGGGCGGCTACGAC. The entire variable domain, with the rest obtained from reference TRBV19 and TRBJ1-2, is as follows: DGGITQSPKYLFRKEGQNVTLSCEQNLNHDAMYWYRQDPGQGLRLIYYSQIVNDFQKGDIAEGYSVSREKKESFPLTVTSAQKNPTAFYLCASSATGGGYDYTFGSGTRLTVV.

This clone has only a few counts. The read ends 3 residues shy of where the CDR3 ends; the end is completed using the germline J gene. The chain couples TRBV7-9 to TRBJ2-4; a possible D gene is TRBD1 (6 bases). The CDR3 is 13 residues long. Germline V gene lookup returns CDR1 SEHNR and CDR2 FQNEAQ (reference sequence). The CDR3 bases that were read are TGTGCCAGCAGCCCACAGGGTGGGTATGGT. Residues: CASSPQGGYG. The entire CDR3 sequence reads CASSPQGGYGQYF.

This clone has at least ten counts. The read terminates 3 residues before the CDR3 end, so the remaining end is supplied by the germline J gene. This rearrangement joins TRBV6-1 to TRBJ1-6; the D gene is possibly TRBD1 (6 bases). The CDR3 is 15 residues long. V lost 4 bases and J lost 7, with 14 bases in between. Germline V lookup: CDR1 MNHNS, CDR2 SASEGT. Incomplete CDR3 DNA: TGTGCCAGCAGTGTTATACGGGACAACAATTCACCC. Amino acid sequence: CASSVIRDNNSP. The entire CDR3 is CASSVIRDNNSPLHF.

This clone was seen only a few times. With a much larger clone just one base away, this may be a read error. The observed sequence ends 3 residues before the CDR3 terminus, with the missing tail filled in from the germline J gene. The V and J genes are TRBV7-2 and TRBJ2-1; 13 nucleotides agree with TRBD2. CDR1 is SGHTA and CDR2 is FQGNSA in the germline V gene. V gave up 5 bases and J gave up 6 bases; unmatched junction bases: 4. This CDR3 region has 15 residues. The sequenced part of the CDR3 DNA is TGTGCCAGCAGCCTTCGGACTAGCGGGGGCAATGAG. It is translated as CASSLRTSGGNE. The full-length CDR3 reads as CASSLRTSGGNEQFF.

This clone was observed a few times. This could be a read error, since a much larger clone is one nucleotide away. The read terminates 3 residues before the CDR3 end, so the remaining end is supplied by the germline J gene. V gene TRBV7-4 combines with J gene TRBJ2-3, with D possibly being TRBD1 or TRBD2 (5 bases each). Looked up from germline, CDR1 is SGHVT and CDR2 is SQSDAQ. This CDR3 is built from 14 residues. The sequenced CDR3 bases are TGTGCCAGCAGCCGATCAGGGAGCAATCAGCCG. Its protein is CASSRSGSNQP. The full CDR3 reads CASSRSGSNQPQYF.

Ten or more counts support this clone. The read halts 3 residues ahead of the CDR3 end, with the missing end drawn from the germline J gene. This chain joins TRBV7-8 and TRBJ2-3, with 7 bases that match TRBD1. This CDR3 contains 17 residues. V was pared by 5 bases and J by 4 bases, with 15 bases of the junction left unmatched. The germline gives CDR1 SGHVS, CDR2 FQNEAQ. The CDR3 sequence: CASSPFGGTGVADTQYF. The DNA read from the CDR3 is TGTGCCAGCAGCCCCTTTGGGGGCACAGGGGTCGCAGATACG. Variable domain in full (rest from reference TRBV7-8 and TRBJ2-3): GAGVSQSPRYKVAKRGQDVALRCDPISGHVSLFWYQQALGQGPEFLTYFQNEAQLDKSGLPSDRFFAERPEGSVSTLKIQRTQQEDSAVYLCASSPFGGTGVADTQYFGPGTRLTVL.

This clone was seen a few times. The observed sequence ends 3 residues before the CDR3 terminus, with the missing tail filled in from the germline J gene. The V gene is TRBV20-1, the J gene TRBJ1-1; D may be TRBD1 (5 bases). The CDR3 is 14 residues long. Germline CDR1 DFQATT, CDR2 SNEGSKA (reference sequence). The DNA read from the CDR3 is TGCAGTGCTCAGCCAGCGGGGGTTACAGATACG. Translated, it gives CSAQPAGVTDT. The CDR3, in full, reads CSAQPAGVTDTAFF.

The chain's CDR3 is CASSRATVSGNTIYF. The sequenced CDR3 bases are TGTGCCAGCAGCAGGGCGACCGTCTCTGGAAACACC. The gene calls are TRBV7-8 and TRBJ1-3; no clear D gene. The CDR3 is cut off 3 residues early in the read; its end comes from the germline J gene. The germline CDR1 and CDR2 sequences are SGHVS and FQNEAQ. V was shortened by 5 bases and J by 0 bases, with 11 bases between the two germline ends. The CDR3 loop spans 15 amino acids.

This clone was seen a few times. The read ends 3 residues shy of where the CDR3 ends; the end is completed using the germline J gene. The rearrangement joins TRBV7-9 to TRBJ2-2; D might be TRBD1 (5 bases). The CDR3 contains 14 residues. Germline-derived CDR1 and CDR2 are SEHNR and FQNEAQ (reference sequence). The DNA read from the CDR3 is TGTGCCAGCAGTGAAGTGGCTGGGGCCAACGTG. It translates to CASSEVAGANV. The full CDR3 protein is CASSEVAGANVLFF.

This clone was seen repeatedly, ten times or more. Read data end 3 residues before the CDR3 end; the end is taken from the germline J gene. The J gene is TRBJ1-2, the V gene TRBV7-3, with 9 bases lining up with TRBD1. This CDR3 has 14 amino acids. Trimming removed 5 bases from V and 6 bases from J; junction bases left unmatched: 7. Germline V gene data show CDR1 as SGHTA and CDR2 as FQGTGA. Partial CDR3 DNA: TGTGCCAGCAGCGAGCCCGGGACAGGGAATGGC. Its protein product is CASSEPGTGNG. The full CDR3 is CASSEPGTGNGYTF. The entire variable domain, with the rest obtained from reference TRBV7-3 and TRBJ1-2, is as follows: GAGVSQTPSNKVTEKGKYVELRCDPISGHTALYWYRQSLGQGPEFLIYFQGTGAADDSGLPNDRFFAVRPEGSVSTLKIQRTERGDSAVYLCASSEPGTGNGYTFGSGTRLTVV.

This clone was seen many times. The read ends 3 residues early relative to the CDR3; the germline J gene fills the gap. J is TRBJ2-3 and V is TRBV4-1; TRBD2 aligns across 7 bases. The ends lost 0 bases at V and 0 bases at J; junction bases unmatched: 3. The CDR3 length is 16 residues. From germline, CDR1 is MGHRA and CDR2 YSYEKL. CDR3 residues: CASSQEAGISTDTQYF. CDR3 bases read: TGCGCCAGCAGCCAAGAAGCGGGGATTAGCACAGATACG.

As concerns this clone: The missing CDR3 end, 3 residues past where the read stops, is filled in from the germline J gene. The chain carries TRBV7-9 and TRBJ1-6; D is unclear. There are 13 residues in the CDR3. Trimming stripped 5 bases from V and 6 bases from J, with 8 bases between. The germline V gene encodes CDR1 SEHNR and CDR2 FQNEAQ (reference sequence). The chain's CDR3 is CASSLVSNSPLHF. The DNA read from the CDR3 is TGTGCCAGCAGCCTAGTCTCTAATTCACCC.

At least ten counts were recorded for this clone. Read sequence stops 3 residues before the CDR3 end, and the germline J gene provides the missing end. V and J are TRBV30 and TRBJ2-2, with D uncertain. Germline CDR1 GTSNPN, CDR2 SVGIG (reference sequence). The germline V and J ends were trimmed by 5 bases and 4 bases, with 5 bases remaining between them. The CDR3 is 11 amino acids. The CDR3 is CAWGSTGELFF. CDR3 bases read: TGTGCCTGGGGTAGCACCGGGGAG.

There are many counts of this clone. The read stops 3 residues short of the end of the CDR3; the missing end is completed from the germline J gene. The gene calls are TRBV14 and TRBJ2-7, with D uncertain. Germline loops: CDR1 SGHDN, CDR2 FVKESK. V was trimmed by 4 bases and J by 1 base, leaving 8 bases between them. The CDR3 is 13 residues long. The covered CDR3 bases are TGTGCCAGCAGCCCATCGAGGTCCTACGAG. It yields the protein CASSPSRSYE. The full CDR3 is CASSPSRSYEQYF.

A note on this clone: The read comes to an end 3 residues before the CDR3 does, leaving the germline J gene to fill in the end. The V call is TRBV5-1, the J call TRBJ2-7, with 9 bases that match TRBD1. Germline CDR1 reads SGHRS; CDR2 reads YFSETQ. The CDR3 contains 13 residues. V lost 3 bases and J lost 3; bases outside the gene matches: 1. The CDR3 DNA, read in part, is TGCGCCAGCAGCTCGGACAGGGGCTACGAG. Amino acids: CASSSDRGYE. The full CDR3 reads CASSSDRGYEQYF.

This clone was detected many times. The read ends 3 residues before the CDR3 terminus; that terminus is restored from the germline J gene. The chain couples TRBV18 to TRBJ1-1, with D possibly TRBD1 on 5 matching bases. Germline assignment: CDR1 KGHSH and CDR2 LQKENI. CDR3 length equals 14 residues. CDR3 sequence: CASSPRVGEGEAFF. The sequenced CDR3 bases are TGTGCCAGCTCACCACGTGTGGGTGAGGGGGAA.

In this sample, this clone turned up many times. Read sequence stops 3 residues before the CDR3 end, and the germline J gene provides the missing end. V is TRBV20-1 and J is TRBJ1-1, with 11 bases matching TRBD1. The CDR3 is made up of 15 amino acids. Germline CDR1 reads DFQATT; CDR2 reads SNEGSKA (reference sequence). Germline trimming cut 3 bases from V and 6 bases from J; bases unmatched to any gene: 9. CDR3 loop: CSASWTGGVWAEAFF. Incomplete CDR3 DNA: TGCAGTGCTAGTTGGACAGGGGGCGTTTGGGCTGAA.

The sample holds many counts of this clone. CDR3 sequence: CASSVGVAGSSYNEQFF. The sequenced part of the CDR3 DNA is TGTGCCAGCAGCGTAGGGGTAGCGGGGAGCTCCTACAATGAG. The J gene is TRBJ2-1, the V gene TRBV9, with 8 bases aligning to TRBD2. The CDR3 is cut off 3 residues early in the read; its end comes from the germline J gene. J gave up 0 bases and V 0 bases, and 5 bases lay outside the gene matches. This CDR3 comprises 17 residues. The germline CDR1 and CDR2 sequences are SGDLS and YYNGEE.

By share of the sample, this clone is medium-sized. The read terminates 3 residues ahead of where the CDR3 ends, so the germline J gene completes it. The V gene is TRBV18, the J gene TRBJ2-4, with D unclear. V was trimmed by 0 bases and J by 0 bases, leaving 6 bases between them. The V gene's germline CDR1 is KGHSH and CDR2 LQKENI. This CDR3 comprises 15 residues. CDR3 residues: CASSPPSQAKNIQYF. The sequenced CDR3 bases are TGTGCCAGCTCACCACCATCACAAGCCAAAAACATT.

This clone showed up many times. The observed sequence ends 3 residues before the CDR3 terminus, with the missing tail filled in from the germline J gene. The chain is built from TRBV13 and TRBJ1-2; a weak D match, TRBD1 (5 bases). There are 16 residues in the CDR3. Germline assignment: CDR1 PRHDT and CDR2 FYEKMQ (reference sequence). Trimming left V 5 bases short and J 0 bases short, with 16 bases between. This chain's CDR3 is CASSPSGQTANYGYTF. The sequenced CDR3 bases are TGTGCCAGCAGCCCCTCAGGACAAACAGCTAACTATGGC.

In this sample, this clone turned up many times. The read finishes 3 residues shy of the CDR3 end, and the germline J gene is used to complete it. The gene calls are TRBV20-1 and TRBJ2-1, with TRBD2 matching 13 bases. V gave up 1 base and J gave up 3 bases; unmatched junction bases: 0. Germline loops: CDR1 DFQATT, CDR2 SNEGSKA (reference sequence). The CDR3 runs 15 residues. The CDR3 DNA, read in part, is TGCAGTGCTAGAGGGACTAGCGGGAGCTACAATGAG. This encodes CSARGTSGSYNE. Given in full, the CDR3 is CSARGTSGSYNEQFF.

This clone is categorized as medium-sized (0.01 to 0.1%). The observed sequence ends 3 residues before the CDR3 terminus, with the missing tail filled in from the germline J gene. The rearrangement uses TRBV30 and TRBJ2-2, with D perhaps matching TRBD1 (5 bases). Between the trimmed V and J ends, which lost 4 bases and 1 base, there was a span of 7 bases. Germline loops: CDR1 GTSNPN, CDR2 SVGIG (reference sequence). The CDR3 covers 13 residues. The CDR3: CAWKTGNTGELFF. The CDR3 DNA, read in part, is TGTGCCTGGAAAACAGGGAACACCGGGGAG.

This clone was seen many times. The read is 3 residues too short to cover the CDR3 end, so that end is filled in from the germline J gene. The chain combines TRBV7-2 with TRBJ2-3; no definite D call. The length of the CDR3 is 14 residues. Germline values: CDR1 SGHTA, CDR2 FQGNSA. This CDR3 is CASSFASARDTQYF. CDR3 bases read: TGTGCCAGCAGCTTTGCAAGCGCGCGTGACACG.

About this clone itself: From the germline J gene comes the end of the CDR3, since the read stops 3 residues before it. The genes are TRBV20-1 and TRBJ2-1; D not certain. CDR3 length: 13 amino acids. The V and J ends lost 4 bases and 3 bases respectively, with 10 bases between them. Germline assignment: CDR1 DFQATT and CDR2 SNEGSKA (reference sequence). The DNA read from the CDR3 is TGCAGTGCTAAAACCCCCGGCTACAATGAG. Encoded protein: CSAKTPGYNE. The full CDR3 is CSAKTPGYNEQFF.

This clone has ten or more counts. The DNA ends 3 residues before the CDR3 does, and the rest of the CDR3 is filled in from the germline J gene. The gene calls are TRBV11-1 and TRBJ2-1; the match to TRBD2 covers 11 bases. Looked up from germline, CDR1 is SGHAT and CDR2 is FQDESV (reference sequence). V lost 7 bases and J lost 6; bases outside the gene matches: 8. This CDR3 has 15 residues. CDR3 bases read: TGTGCCAGCACACCGGGACTAGCGGAAATCAATGAG. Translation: CASTPGLAEINE. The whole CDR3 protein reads CASTPGLAEINEQFF. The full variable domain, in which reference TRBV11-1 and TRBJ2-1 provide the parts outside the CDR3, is EAEVAQSPRYKITEKSQAVAFWCDPISGHATLYWYRQILGQGPELLVQFQDESVVDDSQLPKDRFSAERLKGVDSTLKIQPAELGDSAMYLCASTPGLAEINEQFFGPGTRLTVL.

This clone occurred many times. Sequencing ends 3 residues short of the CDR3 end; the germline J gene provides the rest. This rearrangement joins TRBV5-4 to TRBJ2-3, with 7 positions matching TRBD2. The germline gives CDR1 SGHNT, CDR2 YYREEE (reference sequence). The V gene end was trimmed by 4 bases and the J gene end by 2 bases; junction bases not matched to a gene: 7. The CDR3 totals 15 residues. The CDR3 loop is CASSEIGLVTDTQYF. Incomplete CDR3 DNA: TGTGCCAGCAGCGAAATCGGACTAGTCACAGATACG.